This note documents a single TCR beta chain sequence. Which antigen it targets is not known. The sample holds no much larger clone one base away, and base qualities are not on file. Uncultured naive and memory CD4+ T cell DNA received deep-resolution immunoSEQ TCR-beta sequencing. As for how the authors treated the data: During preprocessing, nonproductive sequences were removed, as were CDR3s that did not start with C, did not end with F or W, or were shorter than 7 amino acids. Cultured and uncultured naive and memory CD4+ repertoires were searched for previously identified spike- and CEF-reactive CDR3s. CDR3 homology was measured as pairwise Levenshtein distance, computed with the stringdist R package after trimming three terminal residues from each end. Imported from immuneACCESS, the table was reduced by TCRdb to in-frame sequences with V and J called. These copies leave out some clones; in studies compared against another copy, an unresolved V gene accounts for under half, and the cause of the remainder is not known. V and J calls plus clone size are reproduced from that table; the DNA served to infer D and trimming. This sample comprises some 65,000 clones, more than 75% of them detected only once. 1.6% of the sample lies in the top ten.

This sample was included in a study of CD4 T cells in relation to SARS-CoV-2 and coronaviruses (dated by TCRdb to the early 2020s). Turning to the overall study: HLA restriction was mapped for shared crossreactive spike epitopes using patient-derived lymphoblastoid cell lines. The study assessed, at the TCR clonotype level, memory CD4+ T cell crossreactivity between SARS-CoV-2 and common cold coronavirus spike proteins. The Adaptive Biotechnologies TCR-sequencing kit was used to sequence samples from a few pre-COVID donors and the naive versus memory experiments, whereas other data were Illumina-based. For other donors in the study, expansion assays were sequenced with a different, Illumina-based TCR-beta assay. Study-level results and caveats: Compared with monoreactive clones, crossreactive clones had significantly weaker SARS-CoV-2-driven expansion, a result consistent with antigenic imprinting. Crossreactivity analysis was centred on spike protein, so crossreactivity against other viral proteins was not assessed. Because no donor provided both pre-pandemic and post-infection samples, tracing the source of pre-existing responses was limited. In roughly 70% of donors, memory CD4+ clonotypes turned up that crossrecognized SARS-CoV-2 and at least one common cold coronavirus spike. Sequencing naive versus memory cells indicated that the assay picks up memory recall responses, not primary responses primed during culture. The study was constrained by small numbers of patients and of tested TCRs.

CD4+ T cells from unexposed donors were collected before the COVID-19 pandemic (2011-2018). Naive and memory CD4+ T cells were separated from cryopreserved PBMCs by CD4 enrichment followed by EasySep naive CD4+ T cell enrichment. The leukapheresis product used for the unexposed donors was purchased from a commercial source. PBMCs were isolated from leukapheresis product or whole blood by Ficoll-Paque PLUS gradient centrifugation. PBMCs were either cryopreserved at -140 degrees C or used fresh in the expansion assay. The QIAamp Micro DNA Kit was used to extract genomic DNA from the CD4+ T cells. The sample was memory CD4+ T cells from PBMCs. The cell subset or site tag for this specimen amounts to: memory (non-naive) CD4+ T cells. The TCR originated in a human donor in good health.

The DNA sequence is as follows: TGTGCCAGCAGTTTAGAGCTAGATACGCAGTATTTT. Translated, this is CASSLELDTQYF. The chain is made from TRBV12-3 or TRBV12-4 and TRBJ2-3, with no confident D gene call. V is cut by 1 base and J by 5 bases, and the space between the germline ends is 4 bases. From its cysteine to its phenylalanine, the CDR3 spans 12 amino acids. The DNA shown is the 36-base CDR3, in frame from base 1.